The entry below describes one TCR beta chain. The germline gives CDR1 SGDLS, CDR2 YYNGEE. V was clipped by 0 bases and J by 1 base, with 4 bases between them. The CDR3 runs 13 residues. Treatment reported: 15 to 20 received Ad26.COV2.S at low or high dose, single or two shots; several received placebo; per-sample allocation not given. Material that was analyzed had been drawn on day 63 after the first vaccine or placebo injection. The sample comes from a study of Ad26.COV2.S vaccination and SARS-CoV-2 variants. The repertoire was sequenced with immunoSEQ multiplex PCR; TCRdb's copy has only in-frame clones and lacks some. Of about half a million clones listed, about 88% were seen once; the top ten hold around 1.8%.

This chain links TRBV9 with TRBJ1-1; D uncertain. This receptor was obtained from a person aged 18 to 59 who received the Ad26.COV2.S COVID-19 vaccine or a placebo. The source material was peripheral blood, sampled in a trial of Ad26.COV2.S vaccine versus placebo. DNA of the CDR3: TGTGCCAGCAGCGTAGGGTGGAACACTGAAGCTTTCTTT. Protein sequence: CASSVGWNTEAFF.